This passage covers 30 T cell receptor beta chains from one sample sequenced in a study of T cell changes during pregnancy in multiple sclerosis. Using immunoSEQ multiplex PCR, the repertoire was profiled, and TCRdb retains in-frame clones only, with some absent. The sample lists around 80,000 clones, over 85% occurring once. Specimen: peripheral blood, collected in the second trimester of pregnancy. The receptors originated from a female donor in good health, enrolled as a control in a pregnancy study.

The chain employs TRBV28 and TRBJ2-3; 16 nucleotides match TRBD2. CDR1 and CDR2 (germline): MDHEN, SYDVKM. Trimming took 3 bases from V and 4 from J; bases not matched to a gene: 7. The CDR3 spans 18 residues. CDR3 coding DNA: TGTGCCAGCAGTTTTCCGGGACTAGCGGGAGGGAGTTCAGATACGCAGTATTTT. It yields the protein CASSFPGLAGGSSDTQYF.

This chain links TRBV28 with TRBJ1-5; 7 bases match TRBD1. The CDR3 extends over 15 amino acids. CDR1 is MDHEN and CDR2 is SYDVKM in the germline V gene. The J segment lost 1 base and the V segment lost 7 bases, leaving 7 bases of the junction unmatched. The CDR3 sequence: CASILGGQSNQPQHF. CDR3 in DNA: TGTGCCAGCATCCTTGGGGGACAGAGCAATCAGCCCCAGCATTTT.

The J gene is TRBJ1-2, the V gene TRBV28; 8 bases line up with TRBD1. The trim removed 4 bases at V and 5 bases at J, leaving 12 bases unmatched. In germline, CDR1 is MDHEN, CDR2 SYDVKM. The CDR3 sequence is 16 residues long. CDR3 coding DNA: TGTGCCAGCAGTTCTAGCCGGGACAGGTTCCCTTATGGCTACACCTTC. Its protein is CASSSSRDRFPYGYTF.

The V call is TRBV28, the J call TRBJ2-1; 15 bases match TRBD2. Germline V gene data show CDR1 as MDHEN and CDR2 as SYDVKM. The CDR3 length is 15 residues. V lost 4 bases to trimming and J lost 8 bases; unmatched junction nucleotides: 3. The CDR3 spells CASSSGTSGGHEQFF. The CDR3 nucleotides read TGTGCCAGCAGTTCCGGGACTAGCGGGGGGCATGAGCAGTTCTTC.

This sequence joins TRBV28 and TRBJ2-1, with 10 bases identical to TRBD2. The germline CDR1 and CDR2 sequences are MDHEN and SYDVKM. V gave up 2 bases and J gave up 6 bases; unmatched junction bases: 7. The CDR3 covers 16 residues. The CDR3 spells CASSLGRSGRPNEQFF. CDR3 coding DNA: TGTGCCAGCAGTTTAGGCCGTAGCGGGAGGCCCAATGAGCAGTTCTTC.

The rearrangement uses TRBV5-8 and TRBJ2-1; D might be TRBD2 (7 bases). The CDR3 consists of 12 residues. Germline-derived CDR1 and CDR2 are SGHTS and YDEGEE. Trimming stripped 1 base from V and 14 bases from J, with 13 bases between. The CDR3 nucleotides are TGTGCCAGCAGCTTGTGGGGGGGGCCGGAGTTCTTC. This codes for CASSLWGGPEFF. The whole variable domain, filled in from reference TRBV5-8 and TRBJ2-1, reads EAGVTQSPTHLIKTRGQQATLRCSPISGHTSVYWYQQALGLGLQFLLWYDEGEERNRGNFPPRFSGRQFPNYSSELNVNALELEDSALYLCASSLWGGPEFFGPGTRLTVL.

V gene TRBV6-1 combines with J gene TRBJ1-4; the D gene is possibly TRBD1 (6 bases). CDR1 is MNHNS and CDR2 is SASEGT in the germline V gene. V was shortened by 5 bases and J by 3 bases, with 10 bases between the two germline ends. The CDR3 extends over 14 amino acids. This CDR3 reads CASSWDTSNEKLFF. CDR3 in DNA: TGTGCCAGCAGTTGGGACACATCTAATGAAAAACTGTTTTTT.

The chain couples TRBV9 to TRBJ2-2, with TRBD1 matching 11 bases. The CDR3 covers 17 residues. The ends lost 0 bases at V and 6 bases at J; junction bases unmatched: 7. The germline V gene encodes CDR1 SGDLS and CDR2 YYNGEE. The CDR3 is CASSVATGTGGPGELFF. The CDR3 DNA sequence: TGTGCCAGCAGCGTAGCTACCGGGACAGGGGGTCCCGGGGAGCTGTTTTTT.

The chain recombines TRBV30 with TRBJ2-7; 8 bases are shared with TRBD1. Germline CDR1 reads GTSNPN; CDR2 reads SVGIG (reference sequence). The CDR3 sequence is 12 residues long. Losses at the gene ends were 4 bases for V and 7 bases for J; bases not matched to a gene: 6. The CDR3 region is CAWTQGAREQYF. The CDR3 bases are TGTGCCTGGACCCAGGGGGCGCGGGAGCAGTACTTC.

The chain combines TRBV5-1 with TRBJ2-1; TRBD1 aligns across 9 bases. The CDR3 loop spans 13 amino acids. The junction had 4 bases not matched to a gene; V was cut back by 4 bases and J by 8 bases. Germline CDR1 and CDR2: SGHRS and YFSETQ. CDR3 coding DNA: TGCGCCAGCAGCCTGACAGGGGGGGATGAGCAGTTCTTC. It encodes CASSLTGGDEQFF.

This chain joins TRBV4-1 and TRBJ2-1, with D tentatively TRBD2 (5 bases). The CDR3 covers 14 residues. Trimming took 0 bases from V and 9 from J, leaving 12 bases between them. The germline V gene has CDR1 MGHRA and CDR2 YSYEKL. Here the CDR3 reads CASSQDILGSEQFF. CDR3 bases: TGCGCCAGCAGCCAAGATATCCTAGGGAGTGAGCAGTTCTTC.

A few counts support this clone. The chain employs TRBV2 and TRBJ1-1; D is perhaps TRBD1 (6 bases). Per germline, CDR1 SNHLY and CDR2 FYNNEI. Trimming took 6 bases from V and 4 from J, leaving 12 bases between them. The CDR3 spans 13 residues. The CDR3 DNA follows: TGTGCCAGCAGCAAAGGGGGGGTCACTGAAGCTTTCTTT. Protein: CASSKGGVTEAFF.

V and J are TRBV25-1 and TRBJ2-7; D is unresolved. Germline lookup yields CDR1 MGHDK and CDR2 SYGVNS. Trimming removed 0 bases at V and 3 bases at J, with 9 bases between. The CDR3 runs 14 residues. This chain's CDR3 is CASSEYEDGYEQYF. The CDR3 DNA reads as TGTGCCAGCAGTGAATATGAGGATGGCTACGAGCAGTACTTC.

V and J are TRBV2 and TRBJ2-5, with D possibly being TRBD2 (7 bases). V was clipped by 4 bases and J by 1 base, with 19 bases between them. The germline V gene has CDR1 SNHLY and CDR2 FYNNEI. This CDR3 has 17 residues. CDR3 sequence: CASSVTPRGGGQETQYF. The CDR3 coding sequence is TGTGCCAGCAGTGTCACGCCCAGGGGAGGGGGCCAAGAGACCCAGTACTTC.

V is TRBV7-2 and J is TRBJ2-2; 8 positions agree with TRBD1. The germline V gene has CDR1 SGHTA and CDR2 FQGNSA. This CDR3 comprises 15 residues. V lost 5 bases and J lost 3; bases outside the gene matches: 5. Here the CDR3 DNA reads TGTGCCAGCAGCCCCAGGGGGCAGCACACCGGGGAGCTGTTTTTT. Amino acids: CASSPRGQHTGELFF.

The chain combines TRBV4-1 with TRBJ2-7, with 8 bases matching TRBD1. Germline V gene sequence: CDR1 MGHRA, CDR2 YSYEKL. J was trimmed by 3 bases and V by 1 base; bases with no gene match: 2. The CDR3 sequence is 14 residues long. CDR3 sequence reads: CASSQVQGDYEQYF. The CDR3 DNA reads TGCGCCAGCAGCCAAGTACAGGGGGACTACGAGCAGTACTTC.

CDR3 in amino acids: CASMARGDTGELFF. CDR3 in DNA: TGTGCCAGCATGGCCAGGGGGGACACCGGGGAGCTGTTTTTT. The J gene is TRBJ2-2, the V gene TRBV6-1; D is possibly TRBD1 (7 bases). V shed 7 bases and J shed 3 bases, with 12 bases lying between them. CDR1 and CDR2 (germline): MNHNS, SASEGT. This CDR3 has 14 amino acids.

V and J are TRBV27 and TRBJ2-7; TRBD2 matches 15 bases. The CDR3 spans 16 residues. Trimming took 2 bases from V and 1 from J; bases not matched to a gene: 0. In germline, CDR1 is MNHEY, CDR2 SMNVEV (reference sequence). This chain's CDR3 is CASSLGTSGRSYEQYF. CDR3 nucleotides: TGTGCCAGCAGTTTAGGGACTAGCGGGAGGTCCTACGAGCAGTACTTC.

A word on this clone: A read error may produce the germline difference seen at one junction end. In nucleotides, the CDR3 is TGTGCCAGCAGGTTGGGGTTAGAGGGCACCTACGAGCAGTACTTC. It translates to CASRLGLEGTYEQYF. The chain recombines TRBV5-4 with TRBJ2-7; possibly TRBD2 for D (5 bases). Germline V gene sequence: CDR1 SGHNT, CDR2 YYREEE (reference sequence). The CDR3 length is 15 residues.

This chain joins TRBV6-5 and TRBJ2-7; 7 bases fit TRBD2. The V segment lost 0 bases and the J segment 4 bases; nucleotides outside the gene matches: 6. Germline assignment: CDR1 MNHEY and CDR2 SVGAGI. The CDR3 covers 15 residues. The CDR3 loop is CASSYSGGSRYEQYF. Here the CDR3 DNA reads TGTGCCAGCAGTTACTCCGGCGGGAGTAGGTACGAGCAGTACTTC.

The chain couples TRBV5-1 to TRBJ2-3, with TRBD2 matching 11 bases. The germline CDR1 and CDR2 sequences are SGHRS and YFSETQ. V was pared by 3 bases and J by 6 bases, with 6 bases of the junction left unmatched. The CDR3 covers 15 residues. The CDR3 sequence is CASSSVAGGPDTQYF. DNA for the CDR3: TGCGCCAGCAGCTCCGTAGCGGGAGGGCCGGATACGCAGTATTTT.

The rearrangement uses TRBV5-1 and TRBJ2-1; the match to TRBD2 covers 9 bases. With V trimmed by 2 bases and J by 8 bases, 8 bases remained unmatched. The CDR3 has 15 residues. Germline CDR1 is SGHRS and CDR2 is YFSETQ. The CDR3 nucleotides read TGCGCCAGCAGCTTAGCGGGAGGAGCCGTCTATGAGCAGTTCTTC. Its translation: CASSLAGGAVYEQFF.

As DNA, the CDR3 is TGTGCCAGTAGTCGACAGGGTTTTAATCAGCCCCAGCATTTT. It translates to CASSRQGFNQPQHF. The J gene is TRBJ1-5, the V gene TRBV19; TRBD1 matches 7 bases. The CDR3 has 14 residues. From germline, CDR1 is LNHDA and CDR2 SQIVND (reference sequence). V was clipped by 5 bases and J by 4 bases; unmatched bases: 5.

The rearrangement joins TRBV5-4 to TRBJ2-4; possible D gene TRBD2, 6 bases. The V gene lost 0 bases and the J gene lost 14 bases, with 15 bases spanning the gap. Germline V CDR1 and CDR2: SGHNT, YYREEE (reference sequence). The CDR3 loop spans 13 amino acids. Here the CDR3 reads CASSLGDGDLKYF. The CDR3 DNA reads as TGTGCCAGCAGCTTGGGGGACGGGGACTTAAAGTACTTC.

This chain connects TRBV7-8 to TRBJ2-3; 8 positions match TRBD2. The V gene end was trimmed by 3 bases and the J gene end by 0 bases; junction bases not matched to a gene: 2. The CDR3 totals 15 residues. CDR1 and CDR2 (germline): SGHVS, FQNEAQ. CDR3 residues: CASSFGLASTDTQYF. The CDR3 DNA follows: TGTGCCAGCAGCTTTGGACTAGCTAGCACAGATACGCAGTATTTT.

The J gene is TRBJ2-3, the V gene TRBV7-9; D is undetermined. Between the trimmed V and J ends, which lost 1 base and 0 bases, there was a span of 5 bases. Germline values: CDR1 SEHNR, CDR2 FQNEAQ (reference sequence). The CDR3 has 14 amino acids. The CDR3 bases are TGTGCCAGCAGCTTAGGGGCCAGCACAGATACGCAGTATTTT. Protein sequence: CASSLGASTDTQYF. The full variable domain, in which reference TRBV7-9 and TRBJ2-3 provide the parts outside the CDR3, is DTGVSQNPRHKITKRGQNVTFRCDPISEHNRLYWYRQTLGQGPEFLTYFQNEAQLEKSRLLSDRFSAERPKGSFSTLEIQRTEQGDSAMYLCASSLGASTDTQYFGPGTRLTVL.

This chain links TRBV20-1 with TRBJ1-2; no clear D. V shed 4 bases and J shed 8 bases, with 11 bases lying between them. The germline V gene has CDR1 DFQATT and CDR2 SNEGSKA (reference sequence). The CDR3 runs to 11 residues. The CDR3 region is CSAKPSKGYTF. CDR3 nucleotides: TGCAGTGCTAAGCCCTCGAAGGGCTACACCTTC.

The chain joins TRBV27 to TRBJ2-6; no definite D call. Germline assignment: CDR1 MNHEY and CDR2 SMNVEV (reference sequence). The CDR3 covers 16 residues. V lost 3 bases and J 0 bases, leaving 9 bases between the germline ends. CDR3 in DNA: TGTGCCAGCAGTTTCGACACGGCCTCTGGGGCCAACGTCCTGACTTTC. Amino acids: CASSFDTASGANVLTF.

This chain uses TRBV11-2 with TRBJ1-3, with no clear D. CDR1 and CDR2 (germline): SGHAT, FQNNGV. V was pared by 5 bases and J by 0 bases, with 20 bases between. The CDR3 length is 18 residues. The CDR3 protein is CASSDRFQTGSSGNTIYF. The CDR3 DNA reads as TGTGCCAGCAGCGACCGGTTCCAGACGGGAAGCTCTGGAAACACCATATATTTT.

The rearrangement links TRBV2 to TRBJ2-1, with TRBD1 matching 9 bases. CDR3 length: 16 amino acids. Germline CDR1 reads SNHLY; CDR2 reads FYNNEI. V dropped 4 bases and J dropped 5; count of bases not matched to a gene: 9. The CDR3 sequence is CASSAMDRGVDNEQFF. The CDR3 DNA reads as TGTGCCAGCAGTGCGATGGACAGGGGCGTCGACAATGAGCAGTTCTTC.